The clone carrying this TCR beta chain has just a few counts. Its antigen is as yet unknown. The data derive from a study of regulatory T cells in long-lasting Graves disease. Study summary: The term persistent Graves' disease signified upward of 5 years on antithyroid drugs with positive TSH receptor antibodies. General study findings and limits: Favoring TRBV28, TRBJ1-2 and TRBJ2-5 was a feature seen in persistent disease.

Noted time point: persistent/refractory GD, antithyroid drugs over 5 years with positive TRAb. RNA isolated from PBMCs was used to make the TCR library. TCR beta libraries were built with iRepertoire HTBI primers and Arm-PCR of CDR3 regions. Authors' methods: Gene usage covered 62 TRBV and 14 to 15 TRBJ segments. TCRdb re-analysed the multiplex PCR reads in MiXCR, keeping a single row per CDR3 protein. Clone size and V and J calls follow TCRdb, not the original study. In the table there are hundreds of thousands of distinct CDR3 sequences, around 30% of which are singletons. V was clipped by 0 bases and J by 4 bases, with 13 bases between them. The CDR3 loop spans 15 amino acids.

The input for sequencing was peripheral blood mononuclear cells (PBMCs), taken when the disease was refractory, from a patient treated with antithyroid drugs. J is TRBJ2-7 and V is TRBV12-3 or TRBV12-4; D is possibly TRBD2 (6 bases). The receptor's source is a female donor with Graves disease. CDR3 nucleotides: TGTGCCAGCAGTTTAGCCCAGCGGGTGGGTTACGAGCAGTACTTC. It specifies CASSLAQRVGYEQYF.